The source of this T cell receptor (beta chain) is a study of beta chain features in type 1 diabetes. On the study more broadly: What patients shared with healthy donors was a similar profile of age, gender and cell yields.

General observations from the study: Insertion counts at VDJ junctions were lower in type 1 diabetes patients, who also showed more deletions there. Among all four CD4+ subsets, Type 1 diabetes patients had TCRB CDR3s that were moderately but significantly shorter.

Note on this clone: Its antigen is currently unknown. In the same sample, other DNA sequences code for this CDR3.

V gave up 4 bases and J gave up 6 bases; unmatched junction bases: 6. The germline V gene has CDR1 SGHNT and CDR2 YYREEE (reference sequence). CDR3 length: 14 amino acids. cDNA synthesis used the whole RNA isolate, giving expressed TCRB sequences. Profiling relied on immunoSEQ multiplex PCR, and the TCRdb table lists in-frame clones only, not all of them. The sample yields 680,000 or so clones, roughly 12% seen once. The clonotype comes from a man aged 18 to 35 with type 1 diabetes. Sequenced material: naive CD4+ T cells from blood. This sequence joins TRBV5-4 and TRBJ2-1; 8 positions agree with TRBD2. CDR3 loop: CASSPGLAGNEQFF. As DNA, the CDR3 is TGTGCCAGCAGCCCTGGACTAGCAGGCAATGAGCAGTTCTTC. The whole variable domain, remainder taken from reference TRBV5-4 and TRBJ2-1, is ETGVTQSPTHLIKTRGQQVTLRCSSQSGHNTVSWYQQALGQGPQFIFQYYREEENGRGNFPPRFSGLQFPNYSSELNVNALELDDSALYLCASSPGLAGNEQFFGPGTRLTVL.